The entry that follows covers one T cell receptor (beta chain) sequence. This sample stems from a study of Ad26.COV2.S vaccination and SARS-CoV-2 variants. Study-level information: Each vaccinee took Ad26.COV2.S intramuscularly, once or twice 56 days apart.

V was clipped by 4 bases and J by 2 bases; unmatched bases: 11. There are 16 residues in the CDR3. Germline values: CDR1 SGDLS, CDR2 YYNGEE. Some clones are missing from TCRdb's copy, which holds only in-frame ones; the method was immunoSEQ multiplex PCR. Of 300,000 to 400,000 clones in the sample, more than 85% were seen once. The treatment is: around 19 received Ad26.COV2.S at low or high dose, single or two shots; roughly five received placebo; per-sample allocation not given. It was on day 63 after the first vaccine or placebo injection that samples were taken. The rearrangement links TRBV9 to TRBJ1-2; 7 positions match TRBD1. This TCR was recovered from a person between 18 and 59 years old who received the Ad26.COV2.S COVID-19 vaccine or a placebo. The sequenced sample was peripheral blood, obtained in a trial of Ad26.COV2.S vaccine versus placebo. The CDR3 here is CASSPGTAPYNYGYTF. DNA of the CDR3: TGTGCCAGCAGCCCCGGGACAGCCCCATACAACTATGGCTACACCTTC.